This T cell receptor beta chain was recovered during a study of shared clonotypes between healthy human individuals. Study-level findings and limits: Generation probabilities were higher for clonotypes shared across all four sorted-subset donors than for unshared ones.

Notes on this clone: The antigen is not known.

V lost 3 bases and J 4 bases, leaving 13 bases between the germline ends. The CDR3 has 14 residues. In germline, CDR1 is SGHNT, CDR2 YYREEE (reference sequence). Profiled with immunoSEQ multiplex PCR; TCRdb holds only in-frame clones, not every one. Of about 2.4 million clones listed, more than 80% were seen once; the top ten hold over 0.12%. This TCR was sampled from a young man in good health. This chain joins TRBV5-4 and TRBJ1-2, with a tentative D call TRBD1 (6 bases). Sample: naive CD4+ T cells sorted from blood. Described subset: CD45RA+ positively selected. In DNA, the CDR3 is TGTGCCAGCAGCTCTGGCGACAGGAGCTATGGCTACACCTTC. Translation gives CASSSGDRSYGYTF.